This T cell receptor (beta chain) was recovered during a study of cytotoxic CD8 clonotypes in ibrutinib-treated CLL. Looking at the study overall: Averaging across samples gave about 230,000 productive templates and approximately 87,000 productive rearrangements. General study points: The study found public clonotypes uncommon, contracting or stable on treatment.

Germline-derived CDR1 and CDR2 are SNHLY and FYNNEI. Trimming removed 4 bases at V and 1 base at J, with 13 bases between. This CDR3 is built from 15 residues. Regarding this clone: Its antigen remains unknown.

Sequenced by immunoSEQ multiplex PCR; TCRdb stores in-frame clones only, minus some. The sample has 35,000 to 55,000 clones, 69% seen once; the top ten hold roughly 13%. This specimen consisted of PBMCs, obtained after 12 months of ibrutinib treatment. The chain is built from TRBV2 and TRBJ1-2; perhaps TRBD1 as D (5 bases). The TCR sequence derives from a human donor with chronic lymphocytic leukemia. The CDR3 nucleotides read TGTGCCAGCAGTGTGGAGACAGATATTAACTATGGCTACACCTTC. It specifies CASSVETDINYGYTF.